The present TCR beta chain was sequenced within a study of T-cell memory formation after mild COVID-19. Study information: Most TCR clusters belonged to a single donor.

TCRdb re-called the 5' RACE reads through MiXCR, storing one row per CDR3 protein. Of about 430,000 distinct CDR3 sequences detected, 15% to 20% appear once; the ten largest clones hold roughly 21%. Specimen: PBMCs or a T cell subset sorted from them (not recorded which). The sequence came from a man between 18 and 29 years old who had mild COVID-19 (a few samples of this study predate the infection). Cell type and time point are not known.

Here the CDR3 reads CASSRMRGFGTDTQYF. CDR3 DNA sequence: TGTGCCAGCAGCCGAATGCGGGGGTTTGGCACAGATACGCAGTATTTT. The chain links TRBV14 to TRBJ2-3; 7 bases align to TRBD2. The CDR3 covers 16 residues. Germline CDR1 is SGHDN and CDR2 is FVKESK. The J segment lost 1 base and the V segment lost 4 bases, leaving 8 bases of the junction unmatched.